These T cell receptor beta chains were read from a single sample in a study of T cell responses to AZD1222 COVID-19 vaccine. The protocol was immunoSEQ multiplex PCR, while the TCRdb copy is restricted to in-frame clones and leaves out a portion. The sample lists around 110,000 clones, approximately 84% occurring once. The sequenced sample was peripheral blood, obtained on day 0 of AZD1222 vaccination. These receptor sequences come from an adult in good health. The CDR3 runs from the conserved cysteine through the conserved F or W.

v_gene	j_gene	len	CDR3aa
TRBV6-4	TRBJ2-7	14	CASSETGEANEQYF
TRBV15	TRBJ1-6	14	CATSTGGGDSPLHF
TRBV2	TRBJ2-7	13	CASSVRAGYEQYF
TRBV5-1	TRBJ2-5	17	CASSLQYFWQEQETQYF
TRBV5-1	TRBJ2-3	15	CASSLAGNGRDTQYF
TRBV5-4	TRBJ1-2	14	CASSPRASVHGYTF
TRBV2	TRBJ2-1	11	CATSYSNEQFF
TRBV7-9	TRBJ2-5	15	CASSSTGTGRETQYF
TRBV11-2	TRBJ1-2	13	CASSAGRGFGYTF
TRBV15	TRBJ2-7	14	CATSWDQSANEQYF
TRBV30	TRBJ2-7	13	CAGGTGLLGEQYF
TRBV5-1	TRBJ2-1	14	CASTWTGDYNEQFF
TRBV28	TRBJ2-7	21	CASKAPGLRYQDRGPPYEQYF
TRBV6-5	TRBJ1-6	15	CASLSGTGGNSPLHF
TRBV19	TRBJ1-6	15	CASSTYTGGNSPLHF
TRBV18	TRBJ2-1	16	CASSPKLAGGYNEQFF
TRBV3-1/TRBV3-2	TRBJ1-4	14	CASRPGTANEKLFF
TRBV21-1	TRBJ1-1	17	CASSKEVRTAMNTEAFF
TRBV6-5	TRBJ2-7	14	CASSRTASSYEQYF
TRBV7-9	TRBJ1-4	17	CASSANSGGLTNEKLFF
TRBV6-1	TRBJ2-2	17	CASSEGWTPTDTGELFF
TRBV13	TRBJ1-2	13	CASSLEAGYGYTF
TRBV11-2	TRBJ1-1	15	CASSLAQGMNTEAFF
TRBV27	TRBJ2-3	12	CATGRGTDTQYF
TRBV28	TRBJ2-7	15	CASPPDPDSFYEQYF
TRBV6-5	TRBJ2-5	13	CASSPTGRETQYF
TRBV6-5	TRBJ2-7	14	CASSAGLGLYEQYF
TRBV14	TRBJ2-2	17	CASSQQRPSLGTGELFF
TRBV6-2/TRBV6-3	TRBJ1-5	14	CASSYWEFGQPQHF
TRBV28	TRBJ2-5	14	CASSRPDGPETQYF
TRBV9	TRBJ2-1	16	CASSAEEGVTYNEQFF
TRBV5-8	TRBJ1-2	15	CASSRRQANSYGYTF
TRBV10-3	TRBJ2-6	19	CAISDLSGRAGSGANVLTF
TRBV24-1	TRBJ2-3	14	CATSLAGVRDTQYF
TRBV7-3	TRBJ2-1	16	CASSTSGTSGYNEQFF
TRBV6-5	TRBJ2-7	13	CARSDGSSYEQYF
TRBV24-1	TRBJ2-1	12	CATSDSLVGQFF
TRBV11-2	TRBJ1-1	14	CASGQQERNTEAFF
TRBV12-3/TRBV12-4	TRBJ1-1	11	CASLTEGIAFF
TRBV12-3/TRBV12-4	TRBJ2-1	13	CASSLAGGNEQFF
TRBV18	TRBJ2-7	16	CASSPGLGGGVYEQYF
TRBV6-5	TRBJ2-3	15	CASSYSTGTPDTQYF
TRBV28	TRBJ2-2	12	CASSFGSGELFF
TRBV4-1	TRBJ2-5	14	CASSPTTSEETQYF
TRBV5-3	TRBJ2-1	15	CARSLETSGYNEQFF
TRBV21-1	TRBJ1-6	17	CASSNRRRAWYCSPLHF
TRBV30	TRBJ2-1	12	CASEFVHNEQFF
TRBV27	TRBJ1-6	16	CASSLRQSSYNSPLHF
TRBV10-3	TRBJ1-1	17	CAISPGQGAGGGTEAFF
TRBV5-8	TRBJ1-4	15	CASSSGRKPSEKLFF
TRBV5-1	TRBJ1-1	17	CASSLDWQGAGNTEAFF
TRBV5-1	TRBJ1-1	14	CASSPGTENTEAFF
TRBV19	TRBJ1-5	16	CASRPTGLIVVQPQHF
TRBV7-2	TRBJ1-6	13	CASSAGTASPLHF
TRBV18	TRBJ2-7	13	CASSSFSSYEQYF
TRBV15	TRBJ1-3	18	CATSRDQGRSSSGNTIYF
TRBV15	TRBJ1-1	15	CATSPGQGGQGQAFF